This TCR beta chain derives from a study of identical twins. Every donor was a healthy Caucasian. Comment on this clonotype: Its antigen is currently unknown.

TCRdb re-analysed the 5' RACE reads in MiXCR, keeping a single row per CDR3 protein. The sample includes a few hundred thousand distinct CDR3 sequences, 7.5% to 10% of them seen just once. Looked up from germline, CDR1 is MNHEY and CDR2 is SVGEGT. The CDR3 runs 16 residues. V lost 6 bases, J lost 6 bases, and 6 bases stayed unmatched. Study-level findings and limits: Potential partial confounding of zero-insertion analyses by invariant MAIT and iNKT cells was noted. Less excess twin sharing appeared in beta out-of-frame sequences.

These data were likewise used in another study, on yellow fever vaccine responses in identical twins. As that study records: On the reported evidence, twins' vaccine T cell responses seemed partly convergent and partly personalized.

This clonotype was sampled from a woman aged 18-29 years in good health. The sequenced material came from PBMCs. The rearrangement uses TRBV6-2 or TRBV6-3 and TRBJ2-1; 15 nucleotides agree with TRBD2. CDR3 sequence: CASSTPGLAGGNEQFF. DNA of the CDR3: TGTGCCAGCAGCACACCGGGACTAGCGGGAGGCAATGAGCAGTTCTTC.